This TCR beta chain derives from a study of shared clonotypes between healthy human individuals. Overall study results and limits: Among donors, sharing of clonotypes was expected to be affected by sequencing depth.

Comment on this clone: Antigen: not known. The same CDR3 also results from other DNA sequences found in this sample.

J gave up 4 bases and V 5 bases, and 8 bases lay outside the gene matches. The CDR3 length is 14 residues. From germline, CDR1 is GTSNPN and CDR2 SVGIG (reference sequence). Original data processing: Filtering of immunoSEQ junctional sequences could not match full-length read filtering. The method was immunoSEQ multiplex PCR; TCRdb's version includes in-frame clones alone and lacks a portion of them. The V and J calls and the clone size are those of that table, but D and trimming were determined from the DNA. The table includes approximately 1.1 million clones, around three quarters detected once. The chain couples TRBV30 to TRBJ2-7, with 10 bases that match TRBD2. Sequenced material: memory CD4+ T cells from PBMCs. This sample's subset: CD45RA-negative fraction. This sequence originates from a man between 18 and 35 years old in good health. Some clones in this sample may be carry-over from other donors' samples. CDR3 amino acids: CAWGPGLAPYEQYF. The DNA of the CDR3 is TGTGCCTGGGGACCGGGACTAGCGCCGTACGAGCAGTACTTC.